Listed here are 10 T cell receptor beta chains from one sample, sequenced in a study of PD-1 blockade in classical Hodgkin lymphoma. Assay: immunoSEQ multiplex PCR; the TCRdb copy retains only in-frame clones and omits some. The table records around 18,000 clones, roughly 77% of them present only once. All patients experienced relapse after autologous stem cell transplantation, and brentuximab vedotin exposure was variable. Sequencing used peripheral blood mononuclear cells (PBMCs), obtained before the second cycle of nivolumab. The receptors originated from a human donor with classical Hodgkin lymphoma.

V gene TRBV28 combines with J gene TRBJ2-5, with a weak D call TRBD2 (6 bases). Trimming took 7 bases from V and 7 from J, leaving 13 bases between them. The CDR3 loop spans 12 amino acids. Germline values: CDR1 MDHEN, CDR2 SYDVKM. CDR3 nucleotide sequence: TGTGCCAGCACCCCGGGAGCTTGGACCCAGTACTTC. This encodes CASTPGAWTQYF. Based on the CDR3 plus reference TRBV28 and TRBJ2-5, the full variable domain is DVKVTQSSRYLVKRTGEKVFLECVQDMDHENMFWYRQDPGLGLRLIYFSYDVKMKEKGDIPEGYSVSREKKERFSLILESASTNQTSMYLCASTPGAWTQYFGPGTRLLVL.

This CDR3 reads CASRRTSRTYNEQFF. The CDR3, as DNA: TGTGCCAGCAGAAGGACTAGCAGAACGTACAATGAGCAGTTCTTC. This chain joins TRBV6-5 and TRBJ2-1, with 8 bases fitting TRBD2. V lost 6 bases to trimming and J lost 4 bases; unmatched junction nucleotides: 8. The CDR3 length is 15 residues. Germline lookup yields CDR1 MNHEY and CDR2 SVGAGI.

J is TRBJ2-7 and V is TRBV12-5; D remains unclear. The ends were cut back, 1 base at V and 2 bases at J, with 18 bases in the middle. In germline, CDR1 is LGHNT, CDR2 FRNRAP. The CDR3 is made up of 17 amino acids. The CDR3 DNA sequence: TGTGCTAGTGGTTTGGCCCTTGGGAACACCCTCACCTACGAGCAGTACTTC. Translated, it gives CASGLALGNTLTYEQYF.

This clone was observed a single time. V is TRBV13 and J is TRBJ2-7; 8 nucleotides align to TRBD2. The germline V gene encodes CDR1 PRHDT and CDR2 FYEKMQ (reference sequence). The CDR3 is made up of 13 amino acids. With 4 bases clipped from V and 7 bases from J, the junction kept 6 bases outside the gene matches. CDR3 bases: TGTGCCAGCAGCTCGGGAGGGGCGCGGGAGCAGTACTTC. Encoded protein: CASSSGGAREQYF. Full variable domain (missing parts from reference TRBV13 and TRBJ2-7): AAGVIQSPRHLIKEKRETATLKCYPIPRHDTVYWYQQGPGQDPQFLISFYEKMQSDKGSIPDRFSAQQFSDYHSELNMSSLELGDSALYFCASSSGGAREQYFGPGTRLTVT.

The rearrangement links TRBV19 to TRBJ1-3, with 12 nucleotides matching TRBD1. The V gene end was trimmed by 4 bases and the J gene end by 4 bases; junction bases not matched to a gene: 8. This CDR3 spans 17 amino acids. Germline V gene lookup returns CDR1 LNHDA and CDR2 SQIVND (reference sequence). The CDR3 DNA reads TGTGCCAGTAGTAATCCCGGGACAGGGGGCTTCGGAAACACCATATATTTT. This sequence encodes CASSNPGTGGFGNTIYF.

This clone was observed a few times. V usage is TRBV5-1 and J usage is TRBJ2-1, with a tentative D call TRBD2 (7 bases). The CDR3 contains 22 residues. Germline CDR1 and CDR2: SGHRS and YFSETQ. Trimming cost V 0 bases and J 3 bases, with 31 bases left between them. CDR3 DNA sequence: TGCGCCAGCAGCTTGGGGTCCAAAGGACACTACAGCGGGACACTTGTCTACAATGAGCAGTTCTTC. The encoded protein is CASSLGSKGHYSGTLVYNEQFF.

The CDR3 reads CASSLGSQPQHF. CDR3 sequence (DNA): TGTGCCAGCAGCTTGGGATCCCAGCCCCAGCATTTT. The chain uses TRBV7-9 and TRBJ1-5, with unresolved D. Germline loops: CDR1 SEHNR, CDR2 FQNEAQ (reference sequence). V dropped 3 bases and J dropped 7 bases, with 7 bases sitting between them. The CDR3 covers 12 residues.

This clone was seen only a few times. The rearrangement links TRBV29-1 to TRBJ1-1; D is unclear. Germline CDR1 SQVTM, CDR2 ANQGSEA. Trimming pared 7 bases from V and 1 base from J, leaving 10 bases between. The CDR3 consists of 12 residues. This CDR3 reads CSAREGNTEAFF. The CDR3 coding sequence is TGCAGCGCTCGTGAAGGGAACACTGAAGCTTTCTTT.

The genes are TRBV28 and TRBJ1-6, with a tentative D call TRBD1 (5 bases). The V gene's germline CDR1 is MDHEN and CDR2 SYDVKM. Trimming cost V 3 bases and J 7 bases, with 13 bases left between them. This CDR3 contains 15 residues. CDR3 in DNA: TGTGCCAGCAGTTTCCCCGGGCAGGGAAATTCACCCCTCCACTTT. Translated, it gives CASSFPGQGNSPLHF.

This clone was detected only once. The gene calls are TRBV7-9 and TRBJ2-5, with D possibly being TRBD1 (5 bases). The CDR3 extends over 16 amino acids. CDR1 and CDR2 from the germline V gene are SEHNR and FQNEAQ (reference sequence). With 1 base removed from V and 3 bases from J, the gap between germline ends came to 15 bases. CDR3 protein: CASSLEGVPSKETQYF. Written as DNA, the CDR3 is TGTGCCAGCAGCTTAGAAGGGGTTCCCTCTAAAGAGACCCAGTACTTC.